This T cell receptor (beta chain) was sequenced during a study of blood T cell repertoires in COVID-19. Overall study: COVID-19 samples from acute and convalescent phases originated in the United States, Italy and Spain. The cDNA or gDNA used as material had been derived from T cells, B-cell-depleted T cells, or PBMCs.

The repertoire was sequenced with immunoSEQ multiplex PCR; TCRdb's copy has only in-frame clones and lacks some. The sample gives roughly 700,000 clones, 70% to 90% of which show up once; more than 0.25% is in the top ten. CDR3 length equals 17 residues. Trimming removed 0 bases at V and 4 bases at J, with 18 bases between. The germline CDR1 and CDR2 sequences are LGHNA and YSLEER. The clonotype comes from a young woman with acute or convalescent COVID-19. The sequenced sample was peripheral blood. The rearrangement joins TRBV4-3 to TRBJ1-2, with D possibly matching TRBD1 (6 bases). The DNA for the CDR3 is TGCGCCAGCAGCCAAGATCTTGATTATTACAGGGTCTATGGCTACACCTTC. It specifies CASSQDLDYYRVYGYTF.